The next 22 T cell receptor beta chains were all read from a single sample in a study of T cell changes during pregnancy in multiple sclerosis. Generated by immunoSEQ multiplex PCR, the TCRdb table keeps only in-frame clones and is missing some. The sample contains about 59,000 clones, about 91% of which appear only once. The input for sequencing was peripheral blood, taken before pregnancy. Receptors were obtained from a female donor with multiple sclerosis, enrolled in a pregnancy study.

V usage is TRBV29-1 and J usage is TRBJ2-2, with D perhaps matching TRBD2 (5 bases). The CDR3 consists of 12 residues. Germline values: CDR1 SQVTM, CDR2 ANQGSEA. V gave up 4 bases and J gave up 4 bases, with 7 bases separating them. The CDR3 loop reads CSVGEGTGELFF. In DNA form, the CDR3 reads TGCAGCGTTGGTGAGGGCACCGGGGAGCTGTTTTTT.

The V gene is TRBV30, the J gene TRBJ1-2; D gene unclear. This CDR3 region has 13 residues. V was clipped by 6 bases and J by 3 bases, with 14 bases between them. Germline CDR1 reads GTSNPN; CDR2 reads SVGIG (reference sequence). CDR3 residues: CACLRGGYYGYTF. Written as DNA, the CDR3 is TGTGCCTGCTTGCGAGGTGGCTACTATGGCTACACCTTC.

Notes on this clone: This is likely a read error, given that the CDR3 carries no conserved phenylalanine or tryptophan at its end. It is unclear where the CDR3 begins or ends on the DNA, so no DNA is shown, and the CDR3 is as TCRdb lists it. The chain employs TRBV30 and TRBJ1-2. Including both end residues, the CDR3 is 16 amino acids long. CDR1 and CDR2 (germline): GTSNPN, SVGIG (reference sequence). The CDR3 spells CAAEGGDCGNFHLRFV.

V usage is TRBV30 and J usage is TRBJ1-2; tentative D call: TRBD1 (5 bases). V was pared by 2 bases and J by 4 bases, with 17 bases between. Germline lookup yields CDR1 GTSNPN and CDR2 SVGIG (reference sequence). The CDR3 has 15 amino acids. CDR3: CAWSPSGGRSYGYTF. CDR3 sequence (DNA): TGTGCCTGGAGTCCATCGGGGGGACGTTCCTATGGCTACACCTTC.

This clone appeared a single time. The genes are TRBV5-1 and TRBJ2-5; 7 bases match TRBD1. In germline, CDR1 is SGHRS, CDR2 YFSETQ. J gave up 2 bases and V 2 bases, and 6 bases lay outside the gene matches. The CDR3 spans 15 residues. CDR3 loop: CASSFDLGQQETQYF. Written as DNA, the CDR3 is TGCGCCAGCAGCTTCGACCTGGGACAGCAAGAGACCCAGTACTTC.

V usage is TRBV19 and J usage is TRBJ1-6; no firm D call. In germline, CDR1 is LNHDA, CDR2 SQIVND (reference sequence). Between the trimmed V and J ends, which lost 5 bases and 6 bases, there was a span of 11 bases. This CDR3 spans 14 amino acids. DNA for the CDR3: TGTGCCAGTAGTCCGCGACAAATTAATTCACCCCTCCACTTT. This gives the protein CASSPRQINSPLHF.

The V and J genes are TRBV9 and TRBJ2-5, with 9 bases lining up with TRBD2. The CDR3 contains 15 residues. The germline CDR1 and CDR2 sequences are SGDLS and YYNGEE. The trim removed 0 bases at V and 2 bases at J, leaving 2 bases unmatched. CDR3 coding DNA: TGTGCCAGCAGCGTAGCAGCGGGGGGTCAAGAGACCCAGTACTTC. It specifies CASSVAAGGQETQYF.

J is TRBJ1-4 and V is TRBV20-1; 7 bases match TRBD1. With V trimmed by 5 bases and J by 16 bases, 7 bases remained unmatched. Germline V gene sequence: CDR1 DFQATT, CDR2 SNEGSKA (reference sequence). The CDR3 spans 10 residues. CDR3 sequence: CSAGIRDRFF. Here the CDR3 DNA reads TGCAGTGCTGGGATCCGGGACAGGTTTTTT.

This chain connects TRBV4-1 to TRBJ1-3; D might be TRBD1 (6 bases). The CDR3 runs 16 residues. V was cut by 3 bases and J by 0 bases, with 12 bases left in between. Germline V CDR1 and CDR2: MGHRA, YSYEKL. This CDR3 is CASSHGQLISGNTIYF. In nucleotides, the CDR3 is TGCGCCAGCAGCCATGGACAGCTTATCTCTGGAAACACCATATATTTT.

The chain is built from TRBV19 and TRBJ1-3; D uncertain. From germline, CDR1 is LNHDA and CDR2 SQIVND (reference sequence). The V gene lost 5 bases and the J gene lost 0 bases, with 17 bases spanning the gap. This CDR3 spans 17 amino acids. CDR3 bases: TGTGCCAGTAGTCCTTCCCGGACGGGGAGCTCTGGAAACACCATATATTTT. Amino acids: CASSPSRTGSSGNTIYF.

V is TRBV19 and J is TRBJ2-4; 8 nucleotides align to TRBD1. With V trimmed by 7 bases and J by 3 bases, 5 bases remained unmatched. From germline, CDR1 is LNHDA and CDR2 SQIVND (reference sequence). The CDR3 loop spans 14 amino acids. CDR3 nucleotide sequence: TGTGCCAGTAAGGAACAGGGGGTCAAAAACATTCAGTACTTC. Residues: CASKEQGVKNIQYF. Complete variable domain (other parts from reference TRBV19 and TRBJ2-4): DGGITQSPKYLFRKEGQNVTLSCEQNLNHDAMYWYRQDPGQGLRLIYYSQIVNDFQKGDIAEGYSVSREKKESFPLTVTSAQKNPTAFYLCASKEQGVKNIQYFGAGTRLSVL.

The chain carries TRBV7-2 and TRBJ1-2; 7 bases agree with TRBD1. Germline CDR1 SGHTA, CDR2 FQGNSA. The J segment lost 3 bases and the V segment lost 2 bases, leaving 3 bases of the junction unmatched. The length of the CDR3 is 14 residues. CDR3 sequence reads: CASSLLTGYYGYTF. Here the CDR3 DNA reads TGTGCCAGCAGCTTATTGACAGGGTACTATGGCTACACCTTC. Drawing the rest from reference TRBV7-2 and TRBJ1-2, the complete variable domain is GAGVSQSPSNKVTEKGKDVELRCDPISGHTALYWYRQSLGQGLEFLIYFQGNSAPDKSGLPSDRFSAERTGGSVSTLTIQRTQQEDSAVYLCASSLLTGYYGYTFGSGTRLTVV.

The rearrangement links TRBV7-3 to TRBJ2-1; D unresolved. With 3 bases removed from V and 1 base from J, the gap between germline ends came to 7 bases. Germline CDR1 SGHTA, CDR2 FQGTGA. This CDR3 comprises 14 residues. The DNA of the CDR3 is TGTGCCAGCAGCTTTTCGGTTTCCTACAATGAGCAGTTCTTC. This gives the protein CASSFSVSYNEQFF.

The chain uses TRBV19 and TRBJ1-3, with a possible D match to TRBD1 (5 bases). CDR1 and CDR2 from the germline V gene are LNHDA and SQIVND (reference sequence). The CDR3 extends over 14 amino acids. V dropped 3 bases and J dropped 3 bases, with 9 bases sitting between them. Here the CDR3 DNA reads TGTGCCAGTAGTATCCAGGGCCGTGGAAACACCATATATTTT. Protein product: CASSIQGRGNTIYF. The variable domain in full, completed from reference TRBV19 and TRBJ1-3, reads DGGITQSPKYLFRKEGQNVTLSCEQNLNHDAMYWYRQDPGQGLRLIYYSQIVNDFQKGDIAEGYSVSREKKESFPLTVTSAQKNPTAFYLCASSIQGRGNTIYFGEGSWLTVV.

This chain links TRBV4-3 with TRBJ1-4; D remains unclear. Trimming took 0 bases from V and 5 from J, leaving 7 bases between them. Germline CDR1 reads LGHNA; CDR2 reads YSLEER. The CDR3 runs 14 residues. CDR3 amino acids: CASSQDARNEKLFF. The CDR3 coding sequence is TGCGCCAGCAGCCAAGATGCCAGGAATGAAAAACTGTTTTTT.

This chain links TRBV5-4 with TRBJ1-1; no clear D. CDR1 is SGHNT and CDR2 is YYREEE in the germline V gene (reference sequence). V was cut by 7 bases and J by 6 bases, with 13 bases left in between. The CDR3 extends over 12 amino acids. The CDR3 sequence: CASAIEGSEAFF. The CDR3 region has the DNA TGTGCCAGCGCAATCGAGGGATCTGAAGCTTTCTTT.

J is TRBJ1-5 and V is TRBV7-2; D might be TRBD1 (6 bases). Germline CDR1 SGHTA, CDR2 FQGNSA. Trimming left V 5 bases short and J 5 bases short, with 13 bases between. The CDR3 is made up of 14 amino acids. The CDR3 bases are TGTGCCAGCAGCCACGGGACACTTGATCAGCCCCAGCATTTT. Its protein product is CASSHGTLDQPQHF. Full variable domain (rest looked up from reference TRBV7-2 and TRBJ1-5): GAGVSQSPSNKVTEKGKDVELRCDPISGHTALYWYRQSLGQGLEFLIYFQGNSAPDKSGLPSDRFSAERTGGSVSTLTIQRTQQEDSAVYLCASSHGTLDQPQHFGDGTRLSIL.

This sequence joins TRBV7-3 and TRBJ1-5; weak D call: TRBD1 (5 bases). Trimming cost V 3 bases and J 6 bases, with 15 bases left between them. Germline loops: CDR1 SGHTA, CDR2 FQGTGA. The CDR3 length is 15 residues. The CDR3 DNA reads TGTGCCAGCAGCTTGAATGCAGGGTTAGGTCAGCCCCAGCATTTT. As protein: CASSLNAGLGQPQHF.

The chain uses TRBV7-2 and TRBJ1-2; D gene uncertain. Germline V gives CDR1 SGHTA, CDR2 FQGNSA. Trimming removed 4 bases from V and 5 bases from J, with 11 bases in between. The CDR3 covers 13 residues. Here the CDR3 reads CASSSEGRYGYTF. The CDR3 nucleotides are TGTGCCAGCAGCTCCGAGGGCAGATATGGCTACACCTTC.

V usage is TRBV11-1 and J usage is TRBJ2-2; 10 nucleotides agree with TRBD1. Unmatched junction bases numbered 3, after V lost 3 bases and J lost 5 bases. The CDR3 extends over 15 amino acids. CDR1 SGHAT and CDR2 FQDESV come from the germline V gene (reference sequence). The CDR3 sequence: CASSFSGQGTGELFF. For the CDR3, the DNA is TGTGCCAGCAGCTTCTCGGGACAGGGGACCGGGGAGCTGTTTTTT.

The chain has TRBV19 and TRBJ1-1; unclear D gene. The CDR3 length is 13 residues. From germline, CDR1 is LNHDA and CDR2 SQIVND (reference sequence). The V gene lost 8 bases and the J gene lost 11 bases, with 21 bases spanning the gap. The CDR3, as DNA: TGTGCCAGTGCGCCCAGTCATCCGGAGCGGGCTTTCTTT. Residues: CASAPSHPERAFF.

V gene TRBV19 combines with J gene TRBJ1-5, with TRBD1 as a possible D gene (6 bases). CDR1 is LNHDA, CDR2 SQIVND, per germline (reference sequence). Trimming cost V 9 bases and J 2 bases, with 17 bases left between them. The CDR3 consists of 15 residues. This CDR3 reads CASVSRAGGNQPQHF. In DNA form, the CDR3 reads TGTGCCAGCGTTTCCCGGGCAGGGGGCAATCAGCCCCAGCATTTT.